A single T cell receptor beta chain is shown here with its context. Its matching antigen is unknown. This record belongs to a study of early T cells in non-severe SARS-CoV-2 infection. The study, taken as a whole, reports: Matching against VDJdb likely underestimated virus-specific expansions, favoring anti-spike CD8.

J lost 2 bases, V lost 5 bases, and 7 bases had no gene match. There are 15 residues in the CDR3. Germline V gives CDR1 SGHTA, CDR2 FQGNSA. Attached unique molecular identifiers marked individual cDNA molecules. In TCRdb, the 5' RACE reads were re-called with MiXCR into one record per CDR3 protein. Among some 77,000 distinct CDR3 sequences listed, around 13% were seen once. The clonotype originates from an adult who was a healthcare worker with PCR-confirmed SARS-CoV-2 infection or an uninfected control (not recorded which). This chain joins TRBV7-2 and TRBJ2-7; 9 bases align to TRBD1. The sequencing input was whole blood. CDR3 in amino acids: CASSIPGQGTYEQYF. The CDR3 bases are TGTGCCAGCAGCATTCCGGGACAGGGTACCTACGAGCAGTACTTC.